This T cell receptor beta chain was observed in a study of T cells after somatic rescue of genetic block. Using immunoSEQ multiplex PCR, the repertoire was profiled, and TCRdb retains in-frame clones only, with some absent. This sample has 10,000 to 15,000 clones, with around 70% found just once. This receptor was identified in a boy between 10 and 17 years old. Sequencing was done on a sample of peripheral blood mononuclear cells (PBMCs).

The CDR3 DNA reads TGTGCCATCGGGGGGCCTTATCGGAATGAGCAGTTCTTC. It is translated as CAIGGPYRNEQFF. The J gene is TRBJ2-1, the V gene TRBV10-3, with D perhaps matching TRBD1 or TRBD2 (6 bases each). This CDR3 is built from 13 residues. V was shortened by 8 bases and J by 7 bases, with 15 bases between the two germline ends. CDR1 is ENHRY, CDR2 SYGVKD, per germline.